This TCR beta chain is from a study of blood T cell repertoires in COVID-19. V lost 4 bases and J 9 bases, leaving 12 bases between the germline ends. CDR1 MGHDK and CDR2 SYGVNS come from the germline V gene. The CDR3 has 13 residues. Recovery among Cohort 3 donors was established by two negative PCRs, clearance, or symptom resolution. Data came from immunoSEQ multiplex PCR; TCRdb stores just in-frame clones and leaves some out. The sample includes about 480,000 clones, roughly 90% seen only once; the top ten take about 1.7%. The chain carries TRBV25-1 and TRBJ1-4; TRBD1 might be the D (6 bases). The TCR was taken from a woman between 40 and 55 years old who had recovered from COVID-19. Specimen: PBMCs or T cells enriched from blood (not recorded which). In DNA, the CDR3 is TGTGCCAGCAGTGGGGGGGGCCGCCAAAAACTGTTTTTT. This translates into CASSGGGRQKLFF. Full variable domain (outside the CDR3, taken from reference TRBV25-1 and TRBJ1-4): EADIYQTPRYLVIGTGKKITLECSQTMGHDKMYWYQQDPGMELHLIHYSYGVNSTEKGDLSSESTVSRIRTEHFPLTLESARPSHTSQYLCASSGGGRQKLFFGSGTQLSVL.